This TCR beta chain was sequenced in a study of blood T cell repertoires in COVID-19. Study-level information: Specimens from acute and convalescent COVID-19 originated in the United States, Italy and Spain. Sources were T cells, B-cell-depleted T cells, or PBMCs; the material itself was cDNA or gDNA.

Original analysis: Amplification from reference gene primers served as the basis for estimated nucleated cell counts. The table came from immunoSEQ multiplex PCR; TCRdb's copy has only in-frame clones and leaves some out. V and J calls and clone size are given by that table; D and trimming were obtained from the DNA. The repertoire has more than 95,000 clones, approximately 83% of them found once; the top ten carry around 6.3%. This CDR3 region has 14 residues. The germline V gene encodes CDR1 ENHRY and CDR2 SYGVKD. V dropped 10 bases and J dropped 1 base, with 16 bases sitting between them. Sequencing was done on a sample of peripheral blood. The clonotype comes from a man older than 75 with active or convalescent COVID-19. The rearrangement uses TRBV10-3 and TRBJ1-1; TRBD1 might be the D (5 bases). Here the CDR3 reads CATRDSGPNTEAFF. For the CDR3, the DNA is TGTGCCACCAGAGACAGTGGGCCGAACACTGAAGCTTTCTTT.